Listed here is a single TCR beta chain. No antigen is known for it. Germline CDR1 reads LGHNT; CDR2 reads FRNRAP. V shed 5 bases, J shed 5 bases, and the junction held 2 bases outside the gene matches. The CDR3 runs to 13 residues. The sample originates from a study of cytomegalovirus exposure and HLA in healthy donors. General study points: When a later analysis compared HLA-associated TCR beta chains with equally common others, the HLA-associated chains turned out to be more clonally expanded and to have lower generation probabilities.

PCR was performed using 60 Vbeta and 13 Jbeta primers. Here immunoSEQ multiplex PCR was the method, and the copy in TCRdb shows in-frame clones only, minus some. The data show approximately 88,000 clones, with around 80% seen just once and approximately 5% held by the top ten. This chain uses TRBV12-5 with TRBJ2-5, with 10 bases aligning to TRBD1. The clonotype originates from a man aged 25 to 40 in good health and CMV-seropositive. Sequencing was performed on PBMCs. In DNA, the CDR3 is TGTGCTAGTGGTGACAGGGGGCAGGAGACCCAGTACTTC. Translation gives CASGDRGQETQYF.